A selection of T cell receptor beta chains follows, all from one sample in a study of blood T cell repertoires in COVID-19. The protocol was immunoSEQ multiplex PCR, while the TCRdb copy is restricted to in-frame clones and leaves out a portion. The table shows 180,000 or so clones, with approximately 86% occurring only once. The sequenced sample consisted of peripheral blood. The origin of the receptors is a man aged 55 to 70 with acute or convalescent COVID-19. Both conserved end residues are part of each CDR3. The order of the fields is V gene, D gene, CDR3 length, clone size, J gene, CDR3 protein, CDR3 DNA. A D gene is named only where the DNA matches it firmly. Some rows mark clone size as missing; the rest say once, few, many or name a class of expanded clone.

TRBV9	TRBD2	17	.	TRBJ2-2	CASSVELADIRAGELFF	TGTGCCAGCAGCGTAGAACTAGCGGATATCAGGGCCGGGGAGCTGTTTTTT
TRBV3-1/TRBV3-2	TRBD2	15	.	TRBJ2-1	CASSIRREGRSEQFF	TGTGCCAGCAGTATACGGCGGGAGGGCCGCAGTGAGCAGTTCTTC
TRBV5-1	.	14	few	TRBJ2-7	CASSLDGVPYEQYF	TGCGCCAGCAGCTTGGATGGAGTCCCCTACGAGCAGTACTTC
TRBV27	TRBD1	16	.	TRBJ2-7	CASSTPRTGGNYEQYF	TGTGCCAGCAGTACGCCCCGGACAGGGGGGAACTACGAGCAGTACTTC
TRBV3-1/TRBV3-2	TRBD2	15	.	TRBJ2-1	CASRGGVSGSYEQFF	TGTGCCAGCAGGGGGGGGGTCAGCGGGAGCTATGAGCAGTTCTTC
TRBV5-1	TRBD1	14	.	TRBJ2-7	CASSVRTGEDEQYF	TGCGCCAGCAGCGTGAGGACAGGGGAGGACGAGCAGTACTTC
TRBV21-1	.	16	.	TRBJ2-7	CASRFKELGTAYEQYF	TGTGCCAGCAGATTTAAAGAGCTGGGTACAGCCTACGAGCAGTACTTC
TRBV30	TRBD2	16	.	TRBJ2-2	CAWSVLAGGSTGELFF	TGTGCCTGGAGTGTACTAGCGGGAGGTTCTACCGGGGAGCTGTTTTTT
TRBV9	.	15	.	TRBJ2-7	CASSAEPDREGEQYF	TGTGCCAGCAGCGCTGAACCGGACAGGGAGGGGGAGCAGTACTTC
TRBV7-2	.	13	few	TRBJ1-1	CASSLESNTEAFF	TGTGCCAGCAGCTTAGAATCTAACACTGAAGCTTTCTTT
TRBV2	.	17	.	TRBJ1-5	CASSEEGGVQRNQPQHF	TGTGCCAGCAGTGAAGAGGGAGGGGTCCAAAGGAATCAGCCCCAGCATTTT
TRBV5-1	TRBD2	16	.	TRBJ2-5	CASSLFGVAGQETQYF	TGCGCCAGCAGCTTGTTCGGGGTAGCGGGCCAAGAGACCCAGTACTTC
TRBV18	TRBD2	17	once	TRBJ2-1	CASSPRGGLAGENEQFF	TGTGCCAGCTCACCAAGGGGCGGGCTAGCGGGGGAGAATGAGCAGTTCTTC